This entry lists 20 T cell receptor beta chains sequenced from one sample in a study of blood T cell repertoires in COVID-19 (dated by TCRdb to about 2020). Libraries came from the immunoSEQ multiplex PCR assay. TCRdb retrieved this table from immuneACCESS and kept in-frame rearrangements only. Not all clones are present; in checked studies, unresolved V genes account for under half, and no reason is known for the remainder. In this sample the table shows about 230,000 clones, approximately 90% of which occur a single time. The leading ten clones occupy roughly a sixth of the sample. Sequenced input: PBMCs or T cells enriched from blood (not recorded which). The receptors were sampled from a man aged 18 to 29 who had recovered from COVID-19.

In its sample, this clone was seen a few times. The chain recombines TRBV21-1 with TRBJ2-1; no check of the table's D call, TRBD1, against the DNA was made. TRBV21-1 is listed as a pseudogene. This CDR3 has 15 amino acids. The CDR3 loop reads CASSRRGRGVNEQFF. DNA for the CDR3: TGTGCCAGCAGCAGGCGAGGTAGGGGTGTCAATGAGCAGTTCTTC.

The DNA for the CDR3 is TGTGCCAGTTACAAGAAGGACAGGGGGCTTACCGGGGAGCTGTTTTTT. This gives the protein CASYKKDRGLTGELFF. This chain uses TRBV19 with TRBJ2-2; 11 bases are shared with TRBD1. The V and J ends lost 8 bases and 5 bases, in that order; junction bases with no gene match: 10. Germline CDR1 and CDR2: LNHDA and SQIVND (reference sequence). The CDR3 has 16 amino acids.

The chain links TRBV6-2 or TRBV6-3 to TRBJ1-3; 9 bases align to TRBD1. V lost 5 bases and J lost 2; bases outside the gene matches: 1. There are 14 residues in the CDR3. Germline CDR1 and CDR2: MNHEY and SVGEGT. The CDR3, as DNA: TGTGCCAGCAGTCGGACAGGGGCTGGAAACACCATATATTTT. As protein: CASSRTGAGNTIYF.

This chain links TRBV19 with TRBJ1-5, with a possible D match to TRBD1 (5 bases). The CDR3 loop spans 15 amino acids. The germline V gene encodes CDR1 LNHDA and CDR2 SQIVND (reference sequence). The germline V and J ends were trimmed by 3 bases and 4 bases, with 13 bases remaining between them. The DNA of the CDR3 is TGTGCCAGTAGTATTTGGGGGGGGTGGAATCAGCCCCAGCATTTT. It encodes CASSIWGGWNQPQHF.

This clone was counted once. The chain couples TRBV18 to TRBJ1-4; D uncertain. Per germline, CDR1 KGHSH and CDR2 LQKENI. Trimming shortened V by 3 bases and J by 0 bases, and 8 bases separated the two germline ends. The CDR3 runs to 15 residues. CDR3 nucleotide sequence: TGTGCCAGCTCACCCGAACTTGCAACTAATGAAAAACTGTTTTTT. Translating it yields CASSPELATNEKLFF.

This sequence joins TRBV30 and TRBJ2-7, with D maybe TRBD2 (5 bases). Germline lookup yields CDR1 GTSNPN and CDR2 SVGIG (reference sequence). With 0 bases removed from V and 0 bases from J, the gap between germline ends came to 6 bases. This CDR3 has 13 residues. The CDR3 sequence: CAWSVGLSYEQYF. CDR3 coding DNA: TGTGCCTGGAGTGTTGGACTCTCCTACGAGCAGTACTTC. The full variable domain, with the rest looked up from reference TRBV30 and TRBJ2-7, is SQTIHQWPATLVQPVGSPLSLECTVEGTSNPNLYWYRQAAGRGLQLLFYSVGIGQISSEVPQNLSASRPQDRQFILSSKKLLLSDSGFYLCAWSVGLSYEQYFGPGTRLTVT.

The V gene is TRBV10-1, the J gene TRBJ2-5; TRBD2 matches 8 bases. V was pared by 2 bases and J by 2 bases, with 7 bases of the junction left unmatched. The germline V gene has CDR1 WNHNN and CDR2 SYGVQD (reference sequence). There are 16 residues in the CDR3. The CDR3 protein is CASSESSLAGQETQYF. The CDR3 coding sequence is TGCGCCAGCAGTGAGAGCAGTCTAGCGGGTCAAGAGACCCAGTACTTC.

The chain employs TRBV27 and TRBJ1-6, with TRBD1 as a possible D gene (6 bases). Trimming removed 5 bases from V and 0 bases from J, with 11 bases in between. The length of the CDR3 is 16 residues. The germline V gene encodes CDR1 MNHEY and CDR2 SMNVEV (reference sequence). The CDR3 nucleotides are TGTGCCAGCAGTAGACAGGTAAGCTCCTATAATTCACCCCTCCACTTT. Protein sequence: CASSRQVSSYNSPLHF.

The rearrangement uses TRBV5-5 and TRBJ2-1; D not certain. The germline gives CDR1 SGHKS, CDR2 YYEKEE (reference sequence). V was trimmed by 2 bases and J by 7 bases, leaving 13 bases between them. CDR3 size: 14 residues. The CDR3 DNA sequence: TGTGCCAGCAGCTTCAGGCCGGTTTCAAATGAGCAGTTCTTC. Translated, it gives CASSFRPVSNEQFF. Together with reference TRBV5-5 and TRBJ2-1, the CDR3 gives the full variable domain: DAGVTQSPTHLIKTRGQQVTLRCSPISGHKSVSWYQQVLGQGPQFIFQYYEKEERGRGNFPDRFSARQFPNYSSELNVNALLLGDSALYLCASSFRPVSNEQFFGPGTRLTVL.

The CDR3: CASSDETGLAEAFF. CDR3 nucleotide sequence: TGTGCCAGCAGTGACGAAACGGGACTCGCTGAAGCTTTCTTT. V usage is TRBV25-1 and J usage is TRBJ1-1, with D perhaps matching TRBD1 (5 bases). The CDR3 consists of 14 residues. CDR1 is MGHDK, CDR2 SYGVNS, per germline. V was cut by 3 bases and J by 6 bases, with 14 bases left in between.

The chain has TRBV7-3 and TRBJ2-7; 8 bases are a match to TRBD1. CDR3 size: 15 residues. Germline V gene data show CDR1 as SGHTA and CDR2 as FQGTGA. The trim removed 2 bases at V and 3 bases at J, leaving 6 bases unmatched. As DNA, the CDR3 is TGTGCCAGCAGCTTAGGACAGGGTCTAGACTACGAGCAGTACTTC. This translates into CASSLGQGLDYEQYF. The entire variable domain, with the rest obtained from reference TRBV7-3 and TRBJ2-7, is as follows: GAGVSQTPSNKVTEKGKYVELRCDPISGHTALYWYRQSLGQGPEFLIYFQGTGAADDSGLPNDRFFAVRPEGSVSTLKIQRTERGDSAVYLCASSLGQGLDYEQYFGPGTRLTVT.

The rearrangement links TRBV14 to TRBJ2-3; D is perhaps TRBD2 (5 bases). The CDR3 contains 18 residues. Trimming removed 4 bases from V and 5 bases from J, with 25 bases in between. Germline values: CDR1 SGHDN, CDR2 FVKESK. In nucleotides, the CDR3 is TGTGCCAGCAGCCGGAGGAAAACCCTTTTTTCAGTGGGAGATACGCAGTATTTT. Amino acids: CASSRRKTLFSVGDTQYF.

The chain carries TRBV2 and TRBJ1-5; TRBD1 agrees at 8 bases. Losses at the gene ends were 3 bases for V and 2 bases for J; bases not matched to a gene: 0. Germline CDR1 is SNHLY and CDR2 is FYNNEI. CDR3 length: 14 residues. CDR3 amino acids: CASSEGQGNQPQHF. CDR3 DNA sequence: TGTGCCAGCAGTGAGGGACAGGGCAATCAGCCCCAGCATTTT.

The rearrangement joins TRBV6-9 to TRBJ2-7; 7 nucleotides match TRBD1. CDR3 length equals 15 residues. CDR1 is MNHGY and CDR2 is SVAAGI in the germline V gene. The V segment lost 0 bases and the J segment 1 base; nucleotides outside the gene matches: 3. CDR3 region: CASSYSGTASYEQYF. Written as DNA, the CDR3 is TGTGCCAGCAGTTATTCCGGGACAGCTTCCTACGAGCAGTACTTC.

V usage is TRBV30 and J usage is TRBJ1-6, with a weak D call TRBD1 (6 bases). There are 14 residues in the CDR3. The ends were cut back, 8 bases at V and 3 bases at J, with 14 bases in the middle. Per germline, CDR1 GTSNPN and CDR2 SVGIG (reference sequence). The CDR3 protein is CATLGQFYNSPLHF. The CDR3 DNA is TGTGCCACCCTTGGACAGTTCTATAATTCACCCCTCCACTTT.

The V gene is TRBV11-2, the J gene TRBJ2-6; perhaps TRBD2 as D (5 bases). This CDR3 is built from 15 residues. The ends were cut back, 3 bases at V and 1 base at J, with 7 bases in the middle. The germline CDR1 and CDR2 sequences are SGHAT and FQNNGV. CDR3 bases: TGTGCCAGCAGCTTTGAGGGTTCTGGGGCCAACGTCCTGACTTTC. Translated, it gives CASSFEGSGANVLTF.

A word on this clone: Other DNA sequences from this sample encode an identical CDR3 as well. The V call is TRBV6-5, the J call TRBJ1-2; D is perhaps TRBD1 (5 bases). Deletions cut 0 bases from V and 4 bases from J, with 9 bases between. The germline gives CDR1 MNHEY, CDR2 SVGAGI. The CDR3 consists of 14 residues. CDR3 sequence: CASSYSTGGYGYTF. The CDR3 DNA follows: TGTGCCAGCAGTTACTCAACCGGGGGCTATGGCTACACCTTC.

V is TRBV18 and J is TRBJ2-7; 12 bases line up with TRBD2. The CDR3 runs to 15 residues. The ends lost 4 bases at V and 7 bases at J; junction bases unmatched: 8. Germline CDR1 KGHSH, CDR2 LQKENI. This CDR3 reads CASSRTSGEFGEQYF. DNA of the CDR3: TGTGCCAGCTCACGGACTAGCGGGGAGTTTGGTGAGCAGTACTTC. The whole variable domain, filled in from reference TRBV18 and TRBJ2-7, reads NAGVMQNPRHLVRRRGQEARLRCSPMKGHSHVYWYRQLPEEGLKFMVYLQKENIIDESGMPKERFSAEFPKEGPSILRIQQVVRGDSAAYFCASSRTSGEFGEQYFGPGTRLTVT.

This sequence joins TRBV24-1 and TRBJ1-2; 7 bases map to TRBD1. The CDR3 extends over 15 amino acids. The ends lost 4 bases at V and 7 bases at J; junction bases unmatched: 11. The germline gives CDR1 KGHDR, CDR2 SFDVKD. The CDR3 DNA reads as TGTGCCACCAGTGAATCCTGGGACAGCAGAAGTGGCTACACCTTC. As protein: CATSESWDSRSGYTF.

This chain joins TRBV11-2 and TRBJ2-7; TRBD2 matches 10 bases. This CDR3 comprises 14 residues. Germline loops: CDR1 SGHAT, CDR2 FQNNGV. The ends lost 2 bases at V and 2 bases at J; junction bases unmatched: 0. In DNA form, the CDR3 reads TGTGCCAGCAGCTTAACTAGCGGGACCTACGAGCAGTACTTC. Its translation: CASSLTSGTYEQYF.